This T cell receptor beta chain emerged from a study of Ad26.COV2.S vaccination and SARS-CoV-2 variants. For this clone: Its antigen is not known.

Assay: immunoSEQ multiplex PCR; the TCRdb copy retains only in-frame clones and omits some. This repertoire shows hundreds of thousands of clones, roughly nine tenths found once; its top ten account for about 1.5%. Study-level points and caveats: Total responses of T cells may have been underestimated by the analyses of TCR breadth and depth.

Treatment here: around 19 received Ad26.COV2.S at low or high dose, single or two shots; roughly 5 received placebo; per-sample allocation not given. The investigators took samples on day 63 after the first vaccine or placebo injection. The V segment lost 5 bases and the J segment 6 bases; nucleotides outside the gene matches: 9. Germline V gene lookup returns CDR1 SEHNR and CDR2 FQNEAQ (reference sequence). The CDR3 consists of 14 residues. The chain is built from TRBV7-9 and TRBJ1-2; 7 nucleotides line up with TRBD1. This TCR came from a person aged 18-65 years who received the Ad26.COV2.S COVID-19 vaccine or a placebo. Here the sequenced sample was peripheral blood, taken in a trial of Ad26.COV2.S vaccine versus placebo. The CDR3 sequence: CASSPDRDGHGYTF. CDR3 sequence (DNA): TGTGCCAGCAGCCCAGACAGGGACGGGCATGGCTACACCTTC. Full variable domain (missing parts from reference TRBV7-9 and TRBJ1-2): DTGVSQNPRHKITKRGQNVTFRCDPISEHNRLYWYRQTLGQGPEFLTYFQNEAQLEKSRLLSDRFSAERPKGSFSTLEIQRTEQGDSAMYLCASSPDRDGHGYTFGSGTRLTVV.